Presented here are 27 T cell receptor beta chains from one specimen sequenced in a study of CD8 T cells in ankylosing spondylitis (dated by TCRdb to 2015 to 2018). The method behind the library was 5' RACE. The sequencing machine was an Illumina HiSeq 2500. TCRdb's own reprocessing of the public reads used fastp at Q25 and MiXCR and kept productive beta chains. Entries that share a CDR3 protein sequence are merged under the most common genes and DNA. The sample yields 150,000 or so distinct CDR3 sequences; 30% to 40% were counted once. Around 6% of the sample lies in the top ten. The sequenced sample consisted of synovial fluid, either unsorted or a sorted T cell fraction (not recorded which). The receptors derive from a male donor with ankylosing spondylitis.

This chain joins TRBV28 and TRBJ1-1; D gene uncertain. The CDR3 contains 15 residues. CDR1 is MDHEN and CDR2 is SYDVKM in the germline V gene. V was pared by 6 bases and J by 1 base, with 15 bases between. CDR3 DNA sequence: TGTGCCAGCAGCCCCGCTACGGCGACGAACACTGAAGCTTTCTTT. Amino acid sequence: CASSPATATNTEAFF.

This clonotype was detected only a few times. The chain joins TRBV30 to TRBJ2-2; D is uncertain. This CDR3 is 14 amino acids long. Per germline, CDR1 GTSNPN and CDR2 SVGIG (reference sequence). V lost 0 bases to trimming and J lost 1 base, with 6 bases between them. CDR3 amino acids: CAWSVLMNTGELFF. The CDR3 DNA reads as TGTGCCTGGAGTGTACTTATGAACACCGGGGAGCTGTTTTTT.

The DNA of the CDR3 is TGTGCCAGCAGACCTCCTCATACAGGGCACGAGCAGTACTTC. It specifies CASRPPHTGHEQYF. The chain uses TRBV6-2 or TRBV6-3 and TRBJ2-7; tentative D call: TRBD1 (6 bases). With 6 bases removed from V and 5 bases from J, the gap between germline ends came to 17 bases. In germline, CDR1 is MNHEY, CDR2 SVGEGT. This CDR3 is 14 amino acids long.

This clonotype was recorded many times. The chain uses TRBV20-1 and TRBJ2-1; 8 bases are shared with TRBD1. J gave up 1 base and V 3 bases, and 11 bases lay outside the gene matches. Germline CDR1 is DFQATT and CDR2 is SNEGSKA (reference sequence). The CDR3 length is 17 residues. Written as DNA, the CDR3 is TGCAGTGCTAGCCCACCTGGACAGGGTAGGTCCTACAATGAGCAGTTCTTC. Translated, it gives CSASPPGQGRSYNEQFF.

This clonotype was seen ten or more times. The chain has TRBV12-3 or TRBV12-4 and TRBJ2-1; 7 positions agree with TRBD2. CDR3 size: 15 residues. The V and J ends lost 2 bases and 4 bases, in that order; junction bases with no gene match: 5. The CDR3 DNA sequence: TGTGCCAGCAGTTTATCGGGGGGAACTTACAATGAGCAGTTCTTC. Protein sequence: CASSLSGGTYNEQFF.

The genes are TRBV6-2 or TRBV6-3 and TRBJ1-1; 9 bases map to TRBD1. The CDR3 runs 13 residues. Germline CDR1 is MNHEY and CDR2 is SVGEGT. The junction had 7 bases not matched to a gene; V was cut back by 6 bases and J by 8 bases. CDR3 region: CASRTGQGREAFF. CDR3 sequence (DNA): TGTGCCAGCAGAACAGGACAGGGGCGAGAAGCTTTCTTT.

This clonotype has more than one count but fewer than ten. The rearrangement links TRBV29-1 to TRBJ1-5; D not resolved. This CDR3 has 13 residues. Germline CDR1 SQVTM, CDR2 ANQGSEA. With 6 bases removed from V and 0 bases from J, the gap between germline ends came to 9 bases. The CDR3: CSVLTDSNQPQHF. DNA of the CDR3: TGCAGCGTGCTCACCGATAGCAATCAGCCCCAGCATTTT.

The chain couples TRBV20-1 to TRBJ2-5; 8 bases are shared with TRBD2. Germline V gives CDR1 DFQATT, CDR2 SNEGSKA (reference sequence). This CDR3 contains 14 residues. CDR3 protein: CSAQPGGSGETQYF. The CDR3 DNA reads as TGCAGCGCCCAACCGGGGGGGTCGGGGGAGACCCAGTACTTC.

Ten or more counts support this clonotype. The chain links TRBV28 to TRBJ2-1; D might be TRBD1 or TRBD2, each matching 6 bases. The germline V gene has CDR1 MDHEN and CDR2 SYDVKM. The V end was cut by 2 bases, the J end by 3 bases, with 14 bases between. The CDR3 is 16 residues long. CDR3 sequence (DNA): TGTGCCAGCAGTTTAGAGGGGGGACGAGACTACAATGAGCAGTTCTTC. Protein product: CASSLEGGRDYNEQFF.

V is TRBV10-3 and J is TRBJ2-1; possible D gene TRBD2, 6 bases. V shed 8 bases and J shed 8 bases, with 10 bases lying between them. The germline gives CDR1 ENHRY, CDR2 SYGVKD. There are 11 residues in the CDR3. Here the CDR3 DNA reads TGTGCCATCGGAGGGAGCGATGAGCAGTTCTTC. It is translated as CAIGGSDEQFF.

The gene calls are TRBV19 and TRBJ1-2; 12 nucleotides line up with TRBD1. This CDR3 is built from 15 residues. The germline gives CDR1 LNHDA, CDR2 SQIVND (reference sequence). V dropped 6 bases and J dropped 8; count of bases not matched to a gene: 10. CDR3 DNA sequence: TGTGCCAGTAGCCTAGGGACAGGGGGCCTCTACGGCTACACCTTC. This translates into CASSLGTGGLYGYTF.

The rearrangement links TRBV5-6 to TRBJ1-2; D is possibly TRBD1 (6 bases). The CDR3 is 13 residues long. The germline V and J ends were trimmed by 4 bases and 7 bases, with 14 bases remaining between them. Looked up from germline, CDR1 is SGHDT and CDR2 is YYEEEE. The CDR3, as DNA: TGTGCCAGCAGCGTGGACAGTCGTCTTGGCTACACCTTC. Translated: CASSVDSRLGYTF.

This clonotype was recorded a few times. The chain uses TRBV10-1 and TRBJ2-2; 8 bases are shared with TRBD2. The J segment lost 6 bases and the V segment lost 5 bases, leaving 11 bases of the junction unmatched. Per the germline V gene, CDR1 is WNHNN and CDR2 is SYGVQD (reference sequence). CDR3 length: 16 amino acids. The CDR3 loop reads CASSNPGGGTAGELFF. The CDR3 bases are TGCGCCAGCAGTAACCCGGGCGGGGGGACGGCCGGGGAGCTGTTTTTT.

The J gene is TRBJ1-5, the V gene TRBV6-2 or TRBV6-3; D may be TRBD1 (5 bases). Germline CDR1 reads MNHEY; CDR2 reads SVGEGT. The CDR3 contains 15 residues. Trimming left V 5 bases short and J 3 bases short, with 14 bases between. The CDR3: CASSTLGLYNQPQHF. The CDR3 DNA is TGTGCCAGCAGTACCCTGGGACTCTACAATCAGCCCCAGCATTTT.

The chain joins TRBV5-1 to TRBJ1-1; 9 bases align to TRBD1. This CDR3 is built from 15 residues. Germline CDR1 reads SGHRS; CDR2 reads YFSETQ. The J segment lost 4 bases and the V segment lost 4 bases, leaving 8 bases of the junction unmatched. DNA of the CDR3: TGCGCCAGCAGCCCCTACAGGGGGCAAGTCACTGAAGCTTTCTTT. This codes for CASSPYRGQVTEAFF.

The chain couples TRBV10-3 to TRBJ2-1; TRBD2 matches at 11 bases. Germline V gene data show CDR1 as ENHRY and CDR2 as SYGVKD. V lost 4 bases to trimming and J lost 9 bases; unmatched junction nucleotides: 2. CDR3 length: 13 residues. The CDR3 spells CAISGLAGGEQFF. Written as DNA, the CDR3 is TGTGCCATCAGTGGCCTAGCGGGAGGTGAGCAGTTCTTC.

CDR3 bases: TGTGCCAGCAGCGAGCCGGGACTAGCGGGCACAGATACGCAGTATTTT. Amino acid sequence: CASSEPGLAGTDTQYF. The rearrangement joins TRBV6-2 or TRBV6-3 to TRBJ2-3; 11 nucleotides align to TRBD2. Per germline, CDR1 MNHEY and CDR2 SVGEGT. The CDR3 length is 16 residues. Losses at the gene ends were 6 bases for V and 1 base for J; bases not matched to a gene: 6.

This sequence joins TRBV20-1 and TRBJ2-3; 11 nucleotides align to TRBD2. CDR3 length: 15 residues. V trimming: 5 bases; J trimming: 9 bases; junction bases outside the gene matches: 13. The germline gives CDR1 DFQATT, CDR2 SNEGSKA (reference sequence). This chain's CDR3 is CSAPLGLAATGTQYF. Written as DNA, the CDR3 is TGCAGTGCTCCTCTGGGACTAGCGGCTACCGGGACGCAGTATTTT.

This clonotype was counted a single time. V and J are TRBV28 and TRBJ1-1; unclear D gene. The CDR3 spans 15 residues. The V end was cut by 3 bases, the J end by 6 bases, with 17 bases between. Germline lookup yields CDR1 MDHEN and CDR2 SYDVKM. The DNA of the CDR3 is TGTGCCAGCAGTTTCGGTTCCAGGAACCGGCCTGAAGCTTTCTTT. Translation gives CASSFGSRNRPEAFF.

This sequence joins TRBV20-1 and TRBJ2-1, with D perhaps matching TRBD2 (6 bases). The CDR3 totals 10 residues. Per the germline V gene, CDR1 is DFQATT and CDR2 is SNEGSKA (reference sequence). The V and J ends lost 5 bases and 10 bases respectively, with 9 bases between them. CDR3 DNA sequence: TGCAGTGCTGCGGGGTTCGAGCAGTTCTTC. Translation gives CSAAGFEQFF.

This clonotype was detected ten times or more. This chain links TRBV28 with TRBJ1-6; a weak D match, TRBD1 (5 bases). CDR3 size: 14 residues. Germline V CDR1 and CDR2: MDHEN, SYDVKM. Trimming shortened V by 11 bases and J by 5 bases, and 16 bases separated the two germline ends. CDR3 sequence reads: CASRGERNNSPLHF. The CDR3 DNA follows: TGTGCCTCCCGAGGGGAAAGGAATAATTCACCCCTCCACTTT. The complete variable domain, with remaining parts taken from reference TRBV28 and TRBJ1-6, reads DVKVTQSSRYLVKRTGEKVFLECVQDMDHENMFWYRQDPGLGLRLIYFSYDVKMKEKGDIPEGYSVSREKKERFSLILESASTNQTSMYLCASRGERNNSPLHFGNGTRLTVT.

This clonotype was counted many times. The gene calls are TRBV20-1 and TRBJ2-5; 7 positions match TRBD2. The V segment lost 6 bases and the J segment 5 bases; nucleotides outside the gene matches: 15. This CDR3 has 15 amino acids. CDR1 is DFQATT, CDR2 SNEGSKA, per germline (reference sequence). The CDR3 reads CSATSHGGGRETQYF. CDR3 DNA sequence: TGCAGTGCCACCTCTCATGGGGGGGGTAGGGAGACCCAGTACTTC.

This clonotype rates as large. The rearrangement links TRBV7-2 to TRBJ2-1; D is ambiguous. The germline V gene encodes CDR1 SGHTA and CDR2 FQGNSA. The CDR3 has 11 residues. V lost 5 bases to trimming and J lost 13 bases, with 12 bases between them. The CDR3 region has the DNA TGTGCCAGCAGCCCTGGCTCAGTCCAGTTCTTC. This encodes CASSPGSVQFF. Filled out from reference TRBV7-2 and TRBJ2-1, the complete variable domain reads GAGVSQSPSNKVTEKGKDVELRCDPISGHTALYWYRQSLGQGLEFLIYFQGNSAPDKSGLPSDRFSAERTGGSVSTLTIQRTQQEDSAVYLCASSPGSVQFFGPGTRLTVL.

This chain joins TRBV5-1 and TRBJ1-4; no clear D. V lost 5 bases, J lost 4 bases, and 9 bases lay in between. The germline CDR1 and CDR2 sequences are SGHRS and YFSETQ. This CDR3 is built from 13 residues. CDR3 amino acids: CASRDVGNEKLFF. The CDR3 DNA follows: TGCGCCAGCAGGGACGTCGGTAATGAAAAACTGTTTTTT.

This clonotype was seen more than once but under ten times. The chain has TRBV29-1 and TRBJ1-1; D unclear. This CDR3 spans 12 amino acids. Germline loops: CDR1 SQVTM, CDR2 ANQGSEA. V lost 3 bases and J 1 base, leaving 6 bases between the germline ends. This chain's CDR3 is CSVEEGNTEAFF. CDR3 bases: TGCAGCGTTGAGGAGGGGAACACTGAAGCTTTCTTT.

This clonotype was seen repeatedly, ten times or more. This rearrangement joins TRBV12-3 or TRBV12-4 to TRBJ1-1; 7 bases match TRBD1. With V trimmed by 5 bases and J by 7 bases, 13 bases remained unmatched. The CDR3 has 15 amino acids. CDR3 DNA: TGTGCCAGCAGTCCCCGGACAGGACATAGGCGTGAAGCTTTCTTT. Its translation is CASSPRTGHRREAFF.

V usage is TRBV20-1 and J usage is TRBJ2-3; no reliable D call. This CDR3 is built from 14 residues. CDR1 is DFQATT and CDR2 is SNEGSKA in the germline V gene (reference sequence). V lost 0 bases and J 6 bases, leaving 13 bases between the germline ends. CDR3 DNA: TGCAGTGCTAGAGACCCGTTAAAAGAGGATACGCAGTATTTT. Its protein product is CSARDPLKEDTQYF.